Presented here are 10 T cell receptor beta chains from one specimen sequenced in a study of blood T cells in healthy people across ages. Sample-barcoded 5' priming and a J-beta primer mix drove a second PCR of about 6 to 12 cycles. One entry per CDR3 protein, called by TCRdb with MiXCR from the 5' RACE reads. The data show about 590,000 distinct CDR3 sequences, under 30% seen once. Material for sequencing was blood. The receptors derive from a woman aged 80 or over in good health.

This clonotype was counted ten times or more. The V gene is TRBV5-1, the J gene TRBJ1-6; the D gene is possibly TRBD1 (5 bases). Germline V gene lookup returns CDR1 SGHRS and CDR2 YFSETQ. This CDR3 has 15 amino acids. Trimming shortened V by 0 bases and J by 7 bases, and 11 bases separated the two germline ends. CDR3 sequence (DNA): TGCGCCAGCAGCTTGGATGGGGCAGCGAATTCACCCCTCCACTTT. Its protein is CASSLDGAANSPLHF.

This clonotype was found many times. This chain uses TRBV29-1 with TRBJ1-2; D gene ambiguous. This CDR3 has 12 residues. CDR1 is SQVTM, CDR2 ANQGSEA, per germline. The V end was cut by 3 bases, the J end by 3 bases, with 8 bases between. The CDR3 spells CSVETPYYGYTF. The CDR3 nucleotides read TGCAGCGTTGAGACACCCTACTATGGCTACACCTTC. The full variable domain, its missing parts supplied by reference TRBV29-1 and TRBJ1-2, is SAVISQKPSRDICQRGTSLTIQCQVDSQVTMMFWYRQQPGQSLTLIATANQGSEATYESGFVIDKFPISRPNLTFSTLTVSNMSPEDSSIYLCSVETPYYGYTFGSGTRLTVV.

This clonotype was picked up a small number of times. A much larger clone is a single base away; this may be a read error. The V call is TRBV4-3, the J call TRBJ2-5; 13 bases fit TRBD2. Germline CDR1 LGHNA, CDR2 YSLEER. The CDR3 is 15 residues long. CDR3 bases: TGCGCCAGCGGCCAAGGGACTAGCGGGGCTCGGGAGCAGTACTTC. It translates to CASGQGTSGAREQYF.

Comment on this clonotype: It may be a read error: a sequence one base away is much more abundant. V and J are TRBV10-3 and TRBJ2-7; 10 bases line up with TRBD1. The CDR3 contains 15 residues. The germline CDR1 and CDR2 sequences are ENHRY and SYGVKD. The ends lost 7 bases at V and 1 base at J; junction bases unmatched: 7. Written as DNA, the CDR3 is TGTGCCATCAACCGCCGGGACAGGGGATCCTACGAGCAGTACTTC. Protein: CAINRRDRGSYEQYF.

The CDR3 DNA follows: TGCAGTGCCGAGGGACAGGTAGAGGGCGAGCAGTACTTC. This gives the protein CSAEGQVEGEQYF. V is TRBV20-1 and J is TRBJ2-7; 8 nucleotides align to TRBD1. The germline gives CDR1 DFQATT, CDR2 SNEGSKA (reference sequence). CDR3 size: 13 residues. V shed 6 bases and J 6 bases; nucleotides not matched to a gene: 10.

In regard to this clonotype: A read error may produce the germline difference seen at one junction end. This rearrangement joins TRBV6-6 to TRBJ2-2; D is possibly TRBD1 or TRBD2 (7 bases each). Germline-derived CDR1 and CDR2 are MNHNY and SVGAGI (reference sequence). This CDR3 has 15 amino acids. The CDR3 spells CASPREGANTGERFF. CDR3 nucleotide sequence: TGTGCCAGCCCAAGGGAGGGGGCGAACACCGGGGAGCGGTTTTTT.

This clonotype was counted at least ten times. The rearrangement joins TRBV4-2 to TRBJ2-1; possibly TRBD2 for D (5 bases). CDR3 length: 13 residues. CDR1 LGHNA and CDR2 YNFKEQ come from the germline V gene. The V and J ends lost 4 bases and 9 bases respectively, with 13 bases between them. CDR3 loop: CASSLPRGTEQFF. The CDR3 DNA reads TGTGCCAGCAGCCTACCCCGGGGTACTGAGCAGTTCTTC.

The chain joins TRBV20-1 to TRBJ2-3, with TRBD2 identical over 7 bases. Germline V lookup: CDR1 DFQATT, CDR2 SNEGSKA (reference sequence). Unmatched junction bases numbered 8, after V lost 2 bases and J lost 0 bases. The CDR3 has 16 residues. CDR3 residues: CSARSSGALSTDTQYF. CDR3 DNA sequence: TGCAGTGCTAGATCCAGCGGGGCTTTAAGCACAGATACGCAGTATTTT.

The table lists this clonotype with many counts. This chain uses TRBV6-1 with TRBJ1-5; 10 bases align to TRBD1. CDR3 size: 15 residues. The germline V gene encodes CDR1 MNHNS and CDR2 SASEGT. The V and J ends lost 6 bases and 7 bases, in that order; junction bases with no gene match: 9. The CDR3 protein is CASRKDRGSKQPQHF. In DNA, the CDR3 is TGTGCCAGCAGGAAGGACAGGGGGTCAAAACAGCCCCAGCATTTT.

This clonotype came up once. Germline and junction disagree at one end, which may indicate a read error. The chain recombines TRBV7-2 with TRBJ2-1, with 8 bases matching TRBD1. This CDR3 region has 15 residues. Germline CDR1 reads SGHTA; CDR2 reads FQGNSA. The CDR3 DNA reads as TGTGCCAGCAGCCCTCGGACAGGGACCTACAATGAGCGGTACTTC. It codes for CASSPRTGTYNERYF.